The 15 T cell receptor beta chains listed next were all sequenced from one sample in a study of CD8+ T cells in alopecia areata. RNA was isolated and reverse transcribed to cDNA, the sequencing template. Here immunoSEQ multiplex PCR was the method, and the copy in TCRdb shows in-frame clones only, minus some. The table lists over 150,000 clones, roughly 60% of them singletons. The sequences come from CD4+ T cells sorted from blood, collected at week 0. The origin of the receptors is a human donor with alopecia areata.

As DNA, the CDR3 is TGCAGCGTTGCTTTTCCAGGGGCCTACGAGCAGTACTTC. This gives the protein CSVAFPGAYEQYF. The rearrangement links TRBV29-1 to TRBJ2-7, with D possibly TRBD1 on 6 matching bases. Germline V CDR1 and CDR2: SQVTM, ANQGSEA. Trimming cost V 4 bases and J 2 bases, with 12 bases left between them. There are 13 residues in the CDR3.

The rearrangement joins TRBV19 to TRBJ2-3; D not certain. Germline loops: CDR1 LNHDA, CDR2 SQIVND (reference sequence). The CDR3 is made up of 13 amino acids. Between the trimmed V and J ends, which lost 3 bases and 1 base, there was a span of 5 bases. DNA for the CDR3: TGTGCCAGTAGTATGCGCCGCACAGATACGCAGTATTTT. Its protein is CASSMRRTDTQYF.

The chain's CDR3 is CAWSARTGGAEAFF. For the CDR3, the DNA is TGTGCCTGGAGCGCGAGGACAGGGGGGGCTGAAGCTTTCTTT. The rearrangement links TRBV30 to TRBJ1-1; TRBD1 agrees at 10 bases. Losses at the gene ends were 3 bases for V and 6 bases for J; bases not matched to a gene: 7. The CDR3 is 14 amino acids. CDR1 is GTSNPN and CDR2 is SVGIG in the germline V gene (reference sequence).

The chain has TRBV16 and TRBJ2-1; TRBD2 aligns across 8 bases. V dropped 5 bases and J dropped 6; count of bases not matched to a gene: 6. Germline values: CDR1 KGHSY, CDR2 FQNENV. The CDR3 has 14 residues. The CDR3 bases are TGTGCCAGCAGCAGACCCGGGACTAGCAATGAGCAGTTCTTC. Translated: CASSRPGTSNEQFF.

This chain joins TRBV5-4 and TRBJ2-1; D is undetermined. V was shortened by 2 bases and J by 7 bases, with 4 bases between the two germline ends. Per the germline V gene, CDR1 is SGHNT and CDR2 is YYREEE (reference sequence). CDR3 size: 11 residues. For the CDR3, the DNA is TGTGCCAGCAGCTTTGAGAATGAGCAGTTCTTC. This translates into CASSFENEQFF.

This clone appeared a few times. The rearrangement uses TRBV7-2 and TRBJ2-7; 7 bases agree with TRBD2. J was trimmed by 2 bases and V by 1 base; bases with no gene match: 5. This CDR3 spans 15 amino acids. Germline CDR1 SGHTA, CDR2 FQGNSA. The CDR3 loop is CASSLGAGFAYEQYF. The CDR3 DNA reads as TGTGCCAGCAGCTTAGGAGCGGGGTTCGCCTACGAGCAGTACTTC.

This chain uses TRBV10-3 with TRBJ1-1; D is possibly TRBD1 (5 bases). V lost 3 bases and J 5 bases, leaving 13 bases between the germline ends. This CDR3 is 14 amino acids long. Germline CDR1 is ENHRY and CDR2 is SYGVKD. The CDR3 DNA reads as TGTGCCATCAGTGATGGCGGGGGATGGACTGAAGCTTTCTTT. Residues: CAISDGGGWTEAFF.

This clone was seen more than once but under ten times. The genes are TRBV15 and TRBJ2-3, with unresolved D. Germline loops: CDR1 LNHNV, CDR2 YYDKDF (reference sequence). CDR3 length: 13 residues. V lost 5 bases and J lost 3, with 9 bases in between. CDR3 DNA: TGTGCCACCAGCGGTGTTGGGACAGATACGCAGTATTTT. It yields the protein CATSGVGTDTQYF.

The chain uses TRBV10-3 and TRBJ1-2; D unresolved. Between the trimmed V and J ends, which lost 2 bases and 6 bases, there was a span of 10 bases. The germline gives CDR1 ENHRY, CDR2 SYGVKD. This CDR3 spans 13 amino acids. For the CDR3, the DNA is TGTGCCATCAGTGAGCTCGCCGGGAATGGCTACACCTTC. As protein: CAISELAGNGYTF.

This chain joins TRBV7-9 and TRBJ1-5; 7 bases fit TRBD1. The CDR3 runs 14 residues. J gave up 7 bases and V 4 bases, and 7 bases lay outside the gene matches. Germline values: CDR1 SEHNR, CDR2 FQNEAQ (reference sequence). Here the CDR3 reads CASSSTGDKQPQHF. The CDR3 region has the DNA TGTGCCAGCAGCTCCACAGGGGACAAACAGCCCCAGCATTTT.

The chain links TRBV9 to TRBJ2-3; no clear D. V lost 0 bases and J 1 base, leaving 9 bases between the germline ends. CDR3 size: 15 residues. CDR1 is SGDLS, CDR2 YYNGEE, per germline. CDR3: CASSVGSERTDTQYF. CDR3 sequence (DNA): TGTGCCAGCAGCGTAGGCTCAGAACGCACAGATACGCAGTATTTT.

V and J are TRBV5-6 and TRBJ2-5, with 11 bases lining up with TRBD2. Per the germline V gene, CDR1 is SGHDT and CDR2 is YYEEEE. The junction had 7 bases not matched to a gene; V was cut back by 0 bases and J by 9 bases. The CDR3 consists of 15 residues. The CDR3 coding sequence is TGTGCCAGCAGCTTGGGCTGGGAGACTAGCGGGGCCCAGTACTTC. Amino acid sequence: CASSLGWETSGAQYF.

The chain recombines TRBV2 with TRBJ1-5, with D perhaps matching TRBD1 (5 bases). The ends were cut back, 9 bases at V and 7 bases at J, with 10 bases in the middle. Germline CDR1 and CDR2: SNHLY and FYNNEI. The CDR3 consists of 11 residues. As DNA, the CDR3 is TGTGCCAGTGGGGGGGAGCAGCCCCAGCATTTT. This encodes CASGGEQPQHF.

This clone was seen a handful of times. Since a much larger clone is just one base distant, this may be a read error. This chain connects TRBV7-2 to TRBJ2-3; D gene ambiguous. CDR3 length: 14 residues. Trimming cost V 1 base and J 0 bases, with 5 bases left between them. Germline V lookup: CDR1 SGHTA, CDR2 FQGNSA. The CDR3 DNA follows: TGTGCCAGCAGCTTAGTATGGAGCACAGATACGCAGTATTTT. Its protein product is CASSLVWSTDTQYF.

This chain links TRBV15 with TRBJ1-2; D not certain. V lost 5 bases, J lost 8 bases, and 15 bases lay in between. This CDR3 spans 13 amino acids. CDR1 and CDR2 (germline): LNHNV, YYDKDF (reference sequence). The CDR3 loop reads CATSLRGTGGYTF. CDR3 nucleotides: TGTGCCACCAGCCTCCGGGGTACTGGGGGCTACACCTTC.